Listed here is a single T cell receptor beta chain. Its antigen is currently unknown. This CDR3 comprises 15 residues. V gave up 4 bases and J gave up 0 bases, with 10 bases separating them. Germline assignment: CDR1 LGHDT and CDR2 YNNKEL (reference sequence). The data belong to a study of T cell repertoires in cytomegalovirus infection. MiXCR was run by TCRdb on the reads, yielding one entry per CDR3 protein. The sample has a few hundred thousand distinct CDR3 sequences, approximately 10% seen once. Study-level results: Across the ex vivo response, the dominant clonotypes were HLA-C-restricted CMV-specific TCR beta clonotypes.

The chain joins TRBV3-1 to TRBJ2-4; the D gene is possibly TRBD2 (5 bases). The TCR originated in a human donor in good health (CMV status not recorded). Some clones in this sample may be carry-over from other donors' samples. Sequencing was carried out using PBMCs. This CDR3 reads CASSLRALAKNIQYF. The CDR3 DNA reads as TGTGCCAGCAGCCTGCGGGCCCTAGCCAAAAACATTCAGTACTTC.